These T cell receptor beta chains were read from a single sample in a study of blood T cell dynamics during melanoma immunotherapy. The assay was immunoSEQ multiplex PCR, and TCRdb's table has in-frame clones only and misses some. Of over 10,000 clones listed, roughly nine tenths are singletons. The sequencing used effector memory CD8+ T cells from blood, collected from a patient treated with checkpoint blockade. Receptors were obtained from a human donor with melanoma. Each CDR3 is given with its conserved first and last residue. A D gene is named only where the DNA matches it firmly. Size tells how often a clone was seen (once, few, many) or the class of an expanded clone, and some rows leave it out.

J gene	clone size	V gene	D gene	CDR3 protein	CDR3 DNA
TRBJ2-4	-	TRBV27	TRBD1	CASSFGTAGVNIQYF	TGTGCCAGCAGTTTCGGGACAGCCGGGGTGAACATTCAGTACTTC
TRBJ1-2	-	TRBV27	-	CASSLDTGLYGYTF	TGTGCCAGCAGTTTAGACACAGGCCTCTATGGCTACACCTTC
TRBJ2-2	-	TRBV19	TRBD2	CASIPFSGSTGELFF	TGTGCCAGTATTCCCTTTAGCGGGAGCACCGGGGAGCTGTTTTTT
TRBJ2-3	-	TRBV19	TRBD1	CASSWGTGGLSTDTQYF	TGTGCCAGTAGTTGGGGGACAGGGGGCCTTAGCACAGATACGCAGTATTTT
TRBJ1-1	few	TRBV6-1	-	CASRRTRMNTEAFF	TGTGCCAGCAGGAGGACGAGGATGAACACTGAAGCTTTCTTT
TRBJ1-1	-	TRBV19	-	CASSSTGNTEAFF	TGTGCCAGTAGTTCGACAGGGAACACTGAAGCTTTCTTT
TRBJ2-7	-	TRBV10-2	-	CASSEGQESYEQYF	TGCGCCAGCAGTGAGGGTCAAGAATCCTACGAGCAGTACTTC
TRBJ1-1	-	TRBV29-1	-	CSEEQGYTEAFF	TGCAGCGAGGAACAGGGCTACACTGAAGCTTTCTTT
TRBJ2-3	-	TRBV19	-	CATGEVMDTQYF	TGTGCCACCGGGGAAGTTATGGATACGCAGTATTTT
TRBJ2-7	-	TRBV14	-	CASSQWTTAVYEQYF	TGTGCCAGCAGCCAATGGACTACCGCAGTATACGAGCAGTACTTC
TRBJ2-7	-	TRBV11-2	TRBD1	CASSSHDRGYEQYF	TGTGCCAGCAGCTCACATGACAGGGGCTACGAGCAGTACTTC
TRBJ1-1	-	TRBV9	-	CASSDGPSNTEAFF	TGTGCCAGCAGCGACGGACCTTCTAACACTGAAGCTTTCTTT
TRBJ1-2	few	TRBV2	TRBD1	CASSVGTANYGYTF	TGTGCCAGCAGTGTAGGGACAGCTAACTATGGCTACACCTTC
TRBJ2-7	-	TRBV9	TRBD2	CASSPRTSGMFEQYF	TGTGCCAGCAGCCCAAGGACTAGCGGGATGTTCGAGCAGTACTTC
TRBJ2-3	-	TRBV28	TRBD2	CASSSWTSGRAGTDTQYF	TGTGCCAGCAGTTCGTGGACTAGCGGGAGGGCCGGGACAGATACGCAGTATTTT
TRBJ2-5	-	TRBV27	-	CASSTARLGERQETQYF	TGTGCCAGCAGTACAGCGCGACTAGGAGAGAGACAAGAGACCCAGTACTTC
TRBJ1-1	once	TRBV7-6	-	CASSLGVGVNTEAFF	TGTGCCAGCAGCTTAGGGGTAGGGGTGAACACTGAAGCTTTCTTT
TRBJ2-7	-	TRBV29-1	TRBD1	CSARRQGAGSEQYF	TGCAGCGCTAGGAGACAGGGGGCGGGCTCCGAGCAGTACTTC
TRBJ1-4	-	TRBV25-1	TRBD1	CASSVRDRGLENEKLFF	TGTGCCAGCAGTGTCCGGGACAGGGGGCTGGAGAATGAAAAACTGTTTTTT
TRBJ1-3	-	TRBV2	-	CASSPVGGSSLGNTIYF	TGTGCCAGCAGCCCGGTGGGGGGAAGTAGCCTCGGAAACACCATATATTTT
TRBJ2-1	-	TRBV25-1	-	CASSERAALFNEQFF	TGTGCCAGCAGTGAGCGAGCGGCCCTTTTTAATGAGCAGTTCTTC
TRBJ1-2	-	TRBV6-5	-	CASSATAPAHYGYTF	TGTGCCAGCAGTGCGACTGCCCCAGCCCACTATGGCTACACCTTC
TRBJ1-1	once	TRBV19	-	CASRGLLPRSTEAFF	TGTGCCAGTAGGGGACTTCTACCGAGGAGCACTGAAGCTTTCTTT
TRBJ2-5	-	TRBV4-3	TRBD2	CASSQGSRGTSDWETQYF	TGCGCCAGCAGCCAAGGGAGTAGAGGGACTAGCGATTGGGAGACCCAGTACTTC
TRBJ1-1	-	TRBV28	TRBD1	CASSSPTGGNTEAFF	TGTGCCAGCAGTTCCCCGACAGGGGGGAACACTGAAGCTTTCTTT
TRBJ1-1	-	TRBV7-9	-	CASGEGGLNTEAFF	TGTGCCAGCGGAGAAGGGGGGTTGAACACTGAAGCTTTCTTT
TRBJ2-5	-	TRBV9	-	CASSDSLRVAQYF	TGTGCCAGCAGCGACAGCCTCCGGGTGGCCCAGTACTTC
TRBJ2-1	-	TRBV14	-	CASSVRFTEQFF	TGTGCCAGCAGCGTTAGGTTTACTGAGCAGTTCTTC
TRBJ2-1	-	TRBV28	-	CASSAFGVFRSSYNEQFF	TGTGCCAGCAGTGCCTTTGGGGTTTTTCGGAGCTCCTACAATGAGCAGTTCTTC
TRBJ2-1	-	TRBV6-5	-	CAATGTNNEQFF	TGTGCCGCCACCGGGACCAACAATGAGCAGTTCTTC
TRBJ1-2	-	TRBV5-6	TRBD1	CASSLGSGGFYGYTF	TGTGCCAGCAGCTTGGGGTCAGGGGGCTTCTATGGCTACACCTTC
TRBJ2-7	-	TRBV13	TRBD1	CASSHNGQGRRFEQYF	TGTGCCAGCAGCCACAACGGACAGGGTCGGCGGTTCGAGCAGTACTTC
TRBJ2-1	-	TRBV11-3	TRBD2	CASSRGAGGLYNEQFF	TGTGCCAGCAGCCGAGGGGCGGGAGGTCTTTACAATGAGCAGTTCTTC
TRBJ2-1	-	TRBV19	-	CASSIDEGVVAYNEQFF	TGTGCCAGTAGTATTGACGAGGGAGTTGTGGCCTACAATGAGCAGTTCTTC
TRBJ2-1	-	TRBV6-5	TRBD2	CASSYTGTSDSSRFF	TGTGCCAGCAGTTACACCGGGACTAGCGATTCCTCGCGGTTCTTC
TRBJ1-5	-	TRBV4-1	TRBD1	CASSDRGSNQPQHF	TGCGCCAGCAGCGACAGGGGGTCGAATCAGCCCCAGCATTTT
TRBJ2-1	-	TRBV5-1	TRBD2	CASSLRGLAGTDEQFF	TGCGCCAGCAGCTTGAGGGGACTAGCGGGAACAGATGAGCAGTTCTTC
TRBJ2-6	-	TRBV19	-	CASSILVWRSNVLTF	TGTGCCAGTAGTATCTTGGTTTGGAGATCCAACGTCCTGACTTTC
TRBJ2-7	-	TRBV5-4	TRBD1	CASSPPDRVNEQYF	TGTGCCAGCAGCCCCCCGGACAGGGTTAACGAGCAGTACTTC
TRBJ2-7	-	TRBV28	TRBD2	CASSPAGLSYEQYF	TGTGCCAGCAGTCCAGCGGGACTCTCCTACGAGCAGTACTTC
TRBJ2-5	once	TRBV27	-	CASSILPGQGETQYF	TGTGCCAGCAGTATACTCCCAGGGCAGGGGGAGACCCAGTACTTC
TRBJ2-7	-	TRBV5-1	TRBD1	CASRTGQGYEQYF	TGCGCCAGCAGAACGGGACAGGGCTACGAGCAGTACTTC
TRBJ2-1	-	TRBV4-3	TRBD2	CASSQDRPGGSYNEQFF	TGCGCCAGCAGCCAAGATAGGCCGGGAGGGTCTTACAATGAGCAGTTCTTC
TRBJ2-7	-	TRBV27	-	CASSPIGGRAAYEQYF	TGTGCCAGCAGCCCTATTGGTGGCAGGGCGGCCTACGAGCAGTACTTC
TRBJ2-7	-	TRBV29-1	TRBD2	CSVFGLAGSYEQYF	TGCAGCGTATTCGGACTAGCGGGGTCCTACGAGCAGTACTTC
TRBJ1-2	-	TRBV19	-	CASSPSGTPWGGYTF	TGTGCCAGTAGTCCCTCCGGGACACCCTGGGGCGGCTACACCTTC
TRBJ1-5	-	TRBV6-1	TRBD1	CASSVHRGFSGNQPQHF	TGTGCCAGCAGTGTCCACAGGGGATTTAGTGGCAATCAGCCCCAGCATTTT
TRBJ2-7	-	TRBV27	TRBD1	CASSLLGTGAEQYF	TGTGCCAGCAGTTTACTAGGGACAGGGGCCGAGCAGTACTTC
TRBJ1-1	once	TRBV9	TRBD1	CASSVGRGRNTEAFF	TGTGCCAGCAGCGTCGGTAGGGGGCGGAACACTGAAGCTTTCTTT
TRBJ2-7	-	TRBV5-5	-	CASSFLPTGFTYEQYF	TGTGCCAGCAGCTTCCTCCCGACAGGCTTTACCTACGAGCAGTACTTC